This T cell receptor (beta chain) was identified in a study of blood T cell repertoires in COVID-19. At the level of the study: Acute and convalescent COVID-19 specimens originated in the United States, Italy and Spain. Sources were T cells, B-cell-depleted T cells, or PBMCs; the material itself was cDNA or gDNA.

In the original workflow: The authors estimated nucleated cell counts from reference gene primer amplification. Only in-frame clones appear in the TCRdb table, and some are missing; sequencing was by immunoSEQ multiplex PCR. Clonal size and the V and J genes are those of that table, whereas D and trimming came from the DNA. The sample has roughly 250,000 clones, 84% seen once. Germline-derived CDR1 and CDR2 are LGHDT and YNNKEL (reference sequence). Trimming took off 4 bases at V and 5 bases at J, with 9 bases between the two ends. CDR3 length: 12 amino acids. The V gene is TRBV3-1 (or the pseudogene TRBV3-2), the J gene TRBJ2-7, with D uncertain. This clonotype originated in a man over 45 with acute or convalescent COVID-19. Material for sequencing was peripheral blood. CDR3 nucleotides: TGTGCCAGCAGCCGAGTAACGGACGAGCAGTACTTC. This gives the protein CASSRVTDEQYF.